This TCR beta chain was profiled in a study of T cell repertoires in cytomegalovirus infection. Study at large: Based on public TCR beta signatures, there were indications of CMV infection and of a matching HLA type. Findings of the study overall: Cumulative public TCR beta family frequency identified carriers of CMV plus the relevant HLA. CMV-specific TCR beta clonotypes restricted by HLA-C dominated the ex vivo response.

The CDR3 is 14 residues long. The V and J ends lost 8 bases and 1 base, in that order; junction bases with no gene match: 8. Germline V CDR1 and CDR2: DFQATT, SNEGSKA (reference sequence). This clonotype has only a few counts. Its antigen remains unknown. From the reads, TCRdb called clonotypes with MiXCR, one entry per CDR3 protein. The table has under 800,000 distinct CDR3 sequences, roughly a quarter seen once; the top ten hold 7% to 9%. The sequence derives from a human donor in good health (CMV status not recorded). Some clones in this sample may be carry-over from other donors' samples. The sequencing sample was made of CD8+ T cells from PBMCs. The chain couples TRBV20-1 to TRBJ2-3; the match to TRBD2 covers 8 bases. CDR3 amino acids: CSPGRGGGTDTQYF. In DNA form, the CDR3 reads TGCAGTCCCGGCCGGGGGGGGGGCACAGATACGCAGTATTTT.